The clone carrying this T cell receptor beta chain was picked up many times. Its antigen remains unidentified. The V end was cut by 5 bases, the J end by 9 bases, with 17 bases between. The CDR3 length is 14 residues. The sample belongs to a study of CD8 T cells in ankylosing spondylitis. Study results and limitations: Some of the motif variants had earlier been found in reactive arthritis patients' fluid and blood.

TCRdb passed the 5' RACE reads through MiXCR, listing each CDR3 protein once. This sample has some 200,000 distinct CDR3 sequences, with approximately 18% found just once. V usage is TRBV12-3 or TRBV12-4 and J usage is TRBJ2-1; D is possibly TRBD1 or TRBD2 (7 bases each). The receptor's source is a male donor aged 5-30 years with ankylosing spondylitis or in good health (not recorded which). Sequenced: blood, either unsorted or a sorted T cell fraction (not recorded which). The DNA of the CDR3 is TGTGCCAGCAGTCCCTTGGGGGAGGGGGCTGAGCAGTTCTTC. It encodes CASSPLGEGAEQFF.